This entry lists 30 T cell receptor beta chains sequenced from one sample in a study of blood T cell repertoires in COVID-19. Measured with immunoSEQ multiplex PCR; TCRdb has only the in-frame clones, and not every one. Of roughly 250,000 clones in the sample, more than 60% were seen once. Sequencing was carried out using peripheral blood. Receptors originate from a woman aged 40 to 55 with active or convalescent COVID-19.

The V and J genes are TRBV6-6 and TRBJ1-3; 7 nucleotides align to TRBD1. Germline loops: CDR1 MNHNY, CDR2 SVGAGI (reference sequence). The length of the CDR3 is 14 residues. Trimming at V came to 10 bases and at J to 4 bases, leaving 10 bases not matched to a gene. CDR3 coding DNA: TGTGCCACACGCACAACAGGGGACGGAAACACCATATATTTT. Protein: CATRTTGDGNTIYF.

The chain employs TRBV11-2 and TRBJ2-7, with 7 positions matching TRBD2. Germline V gene data show CDR1 as SGHAT and CDR2 as FQNNGV. This CDR3 spans 16 amino acids. Germline trimming cut 6 bases from V and 0 bases from J; bases unmatched to any gene: 11. The CDR3 is CASRQTAGVSSYEQYF. The DNA for the CDR3 is TGTGCCAGCAGACAGACGGCGGGGGTTAGCTCCTACGAGCAGTACTTC.

This rearrangement joins TRBV2 to TRBJ1-4; 10 bases line up with TRBD1. CDR3 length equals 15 residues. Germline V gene sequence: CDR1 SNHLY, CDR2 FYNNEI. The V segment lost 7 bases and the J segment 6 bases; nucleotides outside the gene matches: 8. This CDR3 is CASTLPDRGYEKLFF. Written as DNA, the CDR3 is TGTGCCAGCACCCTGCCGGACAGGGGGTATGAAAAACTGTTTTTT.

The chain has TRBV5-1 and TRBJ1-5; TRBD1 matches at 8 bases. With 0 bases clipped from V and 5 bases from J, the junction kept 4 bases outside the gene matches. The CDR3 extends over 15 amino acids. CDR1 SGHRS and CDR2 YFSETQ come from the germline V gene. CDR3 in DNA: TGCGCCAGCAGCTTGGGGACAGGGATAGATCAGCCCCAGCATTTT. It translates to CASSLGTGIDQPQHF.

In DNA form, the CDR3 reads TGTGCCAGCAACGGGGGGCACGAGCAGTACTTC. Its protein product is CASNGGHEQYF. The chain joins TRBV5-6 to TRBJ2-7, with a weak D call TRBD2 (7 bases). Germline CDR1 and CDR2: SGHDT and YYEEEE. V lost 6 bases, J lost 5 bases, and 9 bases lay in between. The CDR3 runs to 11 residues. Full variable domain (outside the CDR3, taken from reference TRBV5-6 and TRBJ2-7): DAGVTQSPTHLIKTRGQQVTLRCSPKSGHDTVSWYQQALGQGPQFIFQYYEEEERQRGNFPDRFSGHQFPNYSSELNVNALLLGDSALYLCASNGGHEQYFGPGTRLTVT.

The rearrangement links TRBV5-1 to TRBJ1-2; 8 nucleotides line up with TRBD1. The trim removed 4 bases at V and 3 bases at J, leaving 5 bases unmatched. CDR1 is SGHRS, CDR2 YFSETQ, per germline. The CDR3 length is 14 residues. CDR3 sequence: CASSAGQGYYGYTF. CDR3 DNA sequence: TGCGCCAGCAGCGCTGGACAGGGTTACTATGGCTACACCTTC.

The chain combines TRBV7-8 with TRBJ1-1; D not resolved. The CDR3 is 17 residues long. V lost 2 bases to trimming and J lost 1 base, with 17 bases between them. Germline lookup yields CDR1 SGHVS and CDR2 FQNEAQ. The CDR3: CASSLSGRFGGNTEAFF. The CDR3 DNA sequence: TGTGCCAGCAGCTTAAGCGGGCGGTTCGGCGGGAACACTGAAGCTTTCTTT.

This rearrangement joins TRBV6-6 to TRBJ2-5; TRBD1 matches at 7 bases. The CDR3 extends over 16 amino acids. J gave up 1 base and V 2 bases, and 7 bases lay outside the gene matches. The germline gives CDR1 MNHNY, CDR2 SVGAGI (reference sequence). This chain's CDR3 is CASSYPPRQGQETQYF. In nucleotides, the CDR3 is TGTGCCAGCAGTTACCCACCTCGACAGGGCCAAGAGACCCAGTACTTC.

This chain joins TRBV5-1 and TRBJ1-2; 10 positions agree with TRBD1. From germline, CDR1 is SGHRS and CDR2 YFSETQ. V dropped 7 bases and J dropped 2; count of bases not matched to a gene: 5. This CDR3 is 14 amino acids long. CDR3 sequence: CASGGTGANYGYTF. CDR3 DNA: TGCGCCAGCGGCGGGACAGGGGCGAACTATGGCTACACCTTC.

V gene TRBV6-1 combines with J gene TRBJ1-6; 7 bases are shared with TRBD1. The trim removed 4 bases at V and 0 bases at J, leaving 3 bases unmatched. This CDR3 has 16 residues. Germline loops: CDR1 MNHNS, CDR2 SASEGT. The CDR3 nucleotides read TGTGCCAGCAGTGTGGACAGGAGCTCCTATAATTCACCCCTCCACTTT. This sequence encodes CASSVDRSSYNSPLHF.

The J gene is TRBJ2-7, the V gene TRBV4-1; 15 nucleotides match TRBD2. Germline loops: CDR1 MGHRA, CDR2 YSYEKL. The J segment lost 0 bases and the V segment lost 7 bases, leaving 10 bases of the junction unmatched. The CDR3 runs to 18 residues. CDR3: CASTPAGLAGGNSYEQYF. CDR3 nucleotide sequence: TGCGCCAGCACCCCCGCGGGACTAGCGGGGGGCAACTCCTACGAGCAGTACTTC.

V is TRBV6-5 and J is TRBJ1-4; D is perhaps TRBD1 (5 bases). The CDR3 covers 14 residues. Germline lookup yields CDR1 MNHEY and CDR2 SVGAGI. V was trimmed by 6 bases and J by 5 bases, leaving 13 bases between them. For the CDR3, the DNA is TGTGCCAGCAGCCAGGGAGGTCCCAATGAAAAACTGTTTTTT. It is translated as CASSQGGPNEKLFF.

The rearrangement uses TRBV10-3 and TRBJ2-7; TRBD1 aligns across 8 bases. The V and J ends lost 6 bases and 0 bases, in that order; junction bases with no gene match: 7. Per germline, CDR1 ENHRY and CDR2 SYGVKD. The CDR3 loop spans 15 amino acids. The CDR3 DNA reads as TGTGCCATCAGCCCCGATGGACAGGGCTCCTACGAGCAGTACTTC. Translating it yields CAISPDGQGSYEQYF.

With regard to this clone: In the same sample, other DNA sequences code for this CDR3. V gene TRBV28 combines with J gene TRBJ2-2; no clear D. Germline V gives CDR1 MDHEN, CDR2 SYDVKM. Trimming left V 2 bases short and J 4 bases short, with 2 bases between. The CDR3 totals 12 residues. DNA of the CDR3: TGTGCCAGCAGTTTACGCACCGGGGAGCTGTTTTTT. Encoded protein: CASSLRTGELFF.

This clone turned up a few times. The chain recombines TRBV27 with TRBJ1-1, with 7 bases fitting TRBD1. Germline trimming cut 5 bases from V and 3 bases from J; bases unmatched to any gene: 9. CDR3 length: 15 residues. Germline V gene lookup returns CDR1 MNHEY and CDR2 SMNVEV (reference sequence). The chain's CDR3 is CASSPRQGLDTEAFF. The CDR3 coding sequence is TGTGCCAGCAGTCCCCGACAGGGATTAGACACTGAAGCTTTCTTT.

The chain joins TRBV2 to TRBJ1-4, with TRBD1 matching 10 bases. Germline trimming cut 9 bases from V and 8 bases from J; bases unmatched to any gene: 6. Per germline, CDR1 SNHLY and CDR2 FYNNEI. This CDR3 has 13 residues. This chain's CDR3 is CASGQGVKEKLFF. DNA of the CDR3: TGTGCCAGTGGACAGGGGGTTAAGGAAAAACTGTTTTTT.

This clone was observed a single time. The chain links TRBV28 to TRBJ1-1; D unclear. Germline V CDR1 and CDR2: MDHEN, SYDVKM. The CDR3 spans 15 residues. The V end was cut by 6 bases, the J end by 7 bases, with 21 bases between. The CDR3 DNA sequence: TGTGCCAGCAGACCCCCCCTCGACATCGGATTTGAAGCTTTCTTT. It specifies CASRPPLDIGFEAFF.

The rearrangement links TRBV7-2 to TRBJ2-7; maybe TRBD2 (6 bases). The CDR3 loop spans 14 amino acids. V lost 3 bases, J lost 1 base, and 10 bases lay in between. Germline V CDR1 and CDR2: SGHTA, FQGNSA. The CDR3 protein is CASSFTSLSYEQYF. The DNA of the CDR3 is TGTGCCAGCAGCTTTACTAGCCTTTCCTACGAGCAGTACTTC.

The gene calls are TRBV28 and TRBJ2-4; 12 nucleotides align to TRBD2. Losses at the gene ends were 5 bases for V and 0 bases for J; bases not matched to a gene: 8. This CDR3 is built from 18 residues. The germline V gene has CDR1 MDHEN and CDR2 SYDVKM. CDR3 amino acids: CASSASGLAGTAKNIQYF. CDR3 nucleotide sequence: TGTGCCAGCAGTGCGAGCGGACTAGCGGGGACAGCCAAAAACATTCAGTACTTC.

The gene calls are TRBV5-1 and TRBJ1-1; TRBD1 agrees at 8 bases. The V and J ends lost 3 bases and 1 base, in that order; junction bases with no gene match: 14. The CDR3 loop spans 18 amino acids. Germline V gene data show CDR1 as SGHRS and CDR2 as YFSETQ. The CDR3 loop is CASSSGQGRVSRNTEAFF. CDR3 coding DNA: TGCGCCAGCAGCTCAGGACAGGGTAGGGTTTCGAGGAACACTGAAGCTTTCTTT.

The chain combines TRBV5-1 with TRBJ2-2; 7 nucleotides agree with TRBD2. CDR1 and CDR2 from the germline V gene are SGHRS and YFSETQ. The CDR3 has 15 residues. Trimming cost V 0 bases and J 4 bases; bases outside gene matches: 3. CDR3 in DNA: TGCGCCAGCAGCTTGGCCGCTAGCGGCACCGGGGAGCTGTTTTTT. Residues: CASSLAASGTGELFF.

This sequence joins TRBV12-3 or TRBV12-4 and TRBJ2-3; D remains unclear. There are 12 residues in the CDR3. V lost 7 bases to trimming and J lost 2 bases, with 7 bases between them. The CDR3 nucleotides read TGTGCCAGCACCCCTAACACAGATACGCAGTATTTT. Its translation: CASTPNTDTQYF.

The chain combines TRBV30 with TRBJ1-5, with D possibly TRBD1 on 5 matching bases. In germline, CDR1 is GTSNPN, CDR2 SVGIG (reference sequence). V gave up 2 bases and J gave up 0 bases, with 5 bases separating them. This CDR3 has 13 amino acids. The DNA for the CDR3 is TGTGCCTGGAGTCAGGGTAGCAATCAGCCCCAGCATTTT. This sequence encodes CAWSQGSNQPQHF.

In this sample, this clone turned up a few times. V gene TRBV28 combines with J gene TRBJ1-2; TRBD1 agrees at 9 bases. The CDR3 has 18 amino acids. Germline V lookup: CDR1 MDHEN, CDR2 SYDVKM. V lost 4 bases, J lost 7 bases, and 19 bases stayed unmatched. The CDR3 DNA sequence: TGTGCCAGCAGTTCCGATAGAACTCCGGGACAGGGTTTGTTTGGCTACACCTTC. Translating gives CASSSDRTPGQGLFGYTF.

To note about this clone: Other DNA variants within this sample encode the same CDR3. This chain joins TRBV28 and TRBJ2-1; 9 bases are shared with TRBD2. Trimming at V came to 6 bases and at J to 7 bases, leaving 10 bases not matched to a gene. The CDR3 has 15 residues. CDR1 MDHEN and CDR2 SYDVKM come from the germline V gene. CDR3 nucleotides: TGTGCCAGCAGCCTCTGGGCGGGGGGGAGGAATGAGCAGTTCTTC. Translating gives CASSLWAGGRNEQFF.

This clone showed up just a few times. This chain uses TRBV7-9 with TRBJ2-7; 7 bases line up with TRBD2. The V gene end was trimmed by 8 bases and the J gene end by 7 bases; junction bases not matched to a gene: 11. The germline V gene encodes CDR1 SEHNR and CDR2 FQNEAQ (reference sequence). The length of the CDR3 is 13 residues. The CDR3 region has the DNA TGTGCCAGCTTCGGAAGCGGGGAGGCGGAGCAGTACTTC. Translation: CASFGSGEAEQYF.

Notes on this clone: Other DNA sequences in the sample encode the same CDR3. The chain employs TRBV6-5 and TRBJ1-1; D perhaps matches TRBD1 (5 bases). The V gene lost 2 bases and the J gene lost 2 bases, with 6 bases spanning the gap. The CDR3 length is 13 residues. Germline assignment: CDR1 MNHEY and CDR2 SVGAGI. CDR3 DNA: TGTGCCAGCAGTTACACAGGCAACACTGAAGCTTTCTTT. Translating gives CASSYTGNTEAFF.

The rearrangement uses TRBV24-1 and TRBJ1-2, with a tentative D call TRBD1 (6 bases). V was shortened by 5 bases and J by 4 bases, with 13 bases between the two germline ends. CDR3 length: 14 amino acids. The germline CDR1 and CDR2 sequences are KGHDR and SFDVKD. The CDR3 nucleotides are TGTGCCACCAGTGCCCGGACAGAGGGCTATGGCTACACCTTC. Translating it yields CATSARTEGYGYTF.

The chain is built from TRBV12-3 or TRBV12-4 and TRBJ1-5; D remains unclear. V shed 5 bases and J shed 5 bases, with 10 bases lying between them. The CDR3 has 13 residues. In DNA form, the CDR3 reads TGTGCCAGCAGTGCCTCGGGAGATCAGCCCCAGCATTTT. Its translation: CASSASGDQPQHF.

This clone appeared a single time. In the same sample, other DNA sequences code for this CDR3. CDR3 coding DNA: TGTGCCAGTAGTATTGGACAGCCCAATTCACCCCTCCACTTT. Protein: CASSIGQPNSPLHF. The chain couples TRBV19 to TRBJ1-6; weak D call: TRBD1 (6 bases). The CDR3 totals 14 residues. V was trimmed by 3 bases and J by 7 bases, leaving 10 bases between them. Looked up from germline, CDR1 is LNHDA and CDR2 is SQIVND (reference sequence).